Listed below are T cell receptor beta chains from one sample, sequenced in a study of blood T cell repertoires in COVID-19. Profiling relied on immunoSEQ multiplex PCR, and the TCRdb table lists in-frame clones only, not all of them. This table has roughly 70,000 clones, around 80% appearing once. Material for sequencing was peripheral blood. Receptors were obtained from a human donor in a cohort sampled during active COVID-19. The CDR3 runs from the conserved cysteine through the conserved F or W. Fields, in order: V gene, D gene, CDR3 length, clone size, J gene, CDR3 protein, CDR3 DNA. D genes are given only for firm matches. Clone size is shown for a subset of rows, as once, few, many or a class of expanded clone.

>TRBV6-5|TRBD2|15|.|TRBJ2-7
CASKQGNSGSDEQYF
TGTGCCAGCAAACAAGGGAATAGCGGGAGTGACGAGCAGTACTTC
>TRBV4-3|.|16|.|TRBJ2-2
CASSQGIGQNTGELFF
TGCGCCAGCAGCCAAGGAATTGGGCAAAACACCGGGGAGCTGTTTTTT
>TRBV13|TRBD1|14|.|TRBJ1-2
CASSLQGANYGYTF
TGTGCCAGCAGCTTACAGGGGGCGAACTATGGCTACACCTTC
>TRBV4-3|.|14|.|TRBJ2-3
CASSQGGRTDTQYF
TGCGCCAGCAGCCAAGGGGGCCGCACAGATACGCAGTATTTT
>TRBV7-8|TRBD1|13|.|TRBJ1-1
CASGDRAGTEAFF
TGTGCCAGTGGGGACAGGGCGGGCACTGAAGCTTTCTTT
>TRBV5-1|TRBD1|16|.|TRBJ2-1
CASRNAGGPTSNEQFF
TGCGCCAGCAGGAACGCAGGGGGCCCTACCTCAAATGAGCAGTTCTTC
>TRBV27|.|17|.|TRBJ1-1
CASSLLGGGGRGTEAFF
TGTGCCAGCAGTTTATTAGGGGGGGGCGGTCGGGGCACTGAAGCTTTCTTT
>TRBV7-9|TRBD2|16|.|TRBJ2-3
CASSFIAGGTTDTQYF
TGTGCCAGCAGCTTTATTGCGGGAGGGACCACAGATACGCAGTATTTT
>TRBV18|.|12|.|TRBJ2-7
CASSPVRYEQYF
TGTGCCAGCTCACCAGTTCGCTACGAGCAGTACTTC
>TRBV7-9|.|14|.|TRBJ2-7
CASSASRTVSEQYF
TGTGCCAGCAGCGCTAGCCGGACAGTCTCCGAGCAGTACTTC
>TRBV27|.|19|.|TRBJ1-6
CASSFLKVGGSAYNSPLHF
TGTGCCAGCAGTTTCCTAAAGGTCGGGGGTTCGGCCTATAATTCACCCCTCCACTTT
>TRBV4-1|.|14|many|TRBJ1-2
CASSRPDTNYGYTF
TGCGCCAGCAGCCGCCCCGACACCAACTATGGCTACACCTTC
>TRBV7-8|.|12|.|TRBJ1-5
CASSGPNQPQHF
TGTGCCAGCAGCGGCCCCAACCAGCCCCAGCATTTT
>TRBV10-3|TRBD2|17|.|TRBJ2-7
CAISGQGGTSGAYEQYF
TGTGCCATCAGTGGACAGGGAGGGACTAGCGGAGCCTACGAGCAGTACTTC
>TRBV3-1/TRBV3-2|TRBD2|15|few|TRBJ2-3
CASSPGGSGTDTQYF
TGTGCCAGCAGCCCGGGGGGGAGCGGGACTGATACGCAGTATTTT
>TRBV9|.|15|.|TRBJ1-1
CASSVLGGEVTEAFF
TGTGCCAGCAGCGTCTTAGGGGGGGAAGTCACTGAAGCTTTCTTT
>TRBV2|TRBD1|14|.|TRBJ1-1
CASSSGQGSTEAFF
TGTGCCAGCAGTTCAGGACAGGGGTCCACTGAAGCTTTCTTT
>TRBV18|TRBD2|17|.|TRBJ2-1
CASSPPNRGAGPYEQFF
TGTGCCAGCTCACCACCGAACAGAGGAGCGGGACCGTATGAGCAGTTCTTC
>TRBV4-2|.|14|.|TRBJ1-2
CASSQVDTNYGYTF
TGTGCCAGCAGCCAAGTGGACACTAACTATGGCTACACCTTC
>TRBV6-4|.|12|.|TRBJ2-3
CASSDQGYTQYF
TGTGCCAGCAGCGACCAGGGATATACGCAGTATTTT
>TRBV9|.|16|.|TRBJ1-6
CASSVATGDGNSPLHF
TGTGCCAGCAGCGTAGCTACGGGGGACGGAAATTCACCCCTCCACTTT
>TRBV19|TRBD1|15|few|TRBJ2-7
CASRTPGQGTYEQYF
TGTGCCAGTAGGACTCCGGGACAGGGGACCTACGAGCAGTACTTC
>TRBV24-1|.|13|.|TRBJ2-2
CAAGTANTGELFF
TGTGCCGCGGGGACAGCGAACACCGGGGAGCTGTTTTTT
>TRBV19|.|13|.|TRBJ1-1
CASSINWNTEAFF
TGTGCCAGTAGTATCAACTGGAACACTGAAGCTTTCTTT
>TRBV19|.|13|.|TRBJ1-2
CASSISPLYGYTF
TGTGCCAGTAGTATCAGTCCCCTCTATGGCTACACCTTC
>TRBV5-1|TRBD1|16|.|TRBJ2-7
CASSLVTGTVTYEQYF
TGCGCCAGCAGCTTGGTTACCGGGACAGTGACCTACGAGCAGTACTTC
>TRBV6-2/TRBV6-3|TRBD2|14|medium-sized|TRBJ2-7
CASSLAGVVYEQYF
TGTGCCAGCAGTCTAGCGGGAGTCGTGTACGAGCAGTACTTC
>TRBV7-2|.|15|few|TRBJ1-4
CASSLAREGSEKLFF
TGTGCCAGCAGCTTAGCCCGGGAGGGAAGTGAAAAACTGTTTTTT
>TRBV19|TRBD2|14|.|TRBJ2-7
CASSPRAGSYEQYF
TGTGCCAGTAGTCCTCGAGCGGGGAGCTACGAGCAGTACTTC
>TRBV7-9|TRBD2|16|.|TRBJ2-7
CASSSAASGRPYEQYF
TGTGCCAGCAGCTCAGCGGCTAGCGGGAGACCCTACGAGCAGTACTTC
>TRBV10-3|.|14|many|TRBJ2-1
CATTPGDGHNEQFF
TGTGCCACCACTCCAGGGGATGGCCACAATGAGCAGTTCTTC
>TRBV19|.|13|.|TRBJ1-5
CASSGPWTQPQHF
TGTGCCAGTAGTGGACCCTGGACACAGCCCCAGCATTTT
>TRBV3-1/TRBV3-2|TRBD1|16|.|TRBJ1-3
CASSHWTGVSGNTIYF
TGTGCCAGCAGCCACTGGACAGGGGTCTCTGGAAACACCATATATTTT
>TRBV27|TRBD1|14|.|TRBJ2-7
CASSPRTGRHEQYF
TGTGCCAGCAGTCCCCGGACAGGGAGACACGAGCAGTACTTC
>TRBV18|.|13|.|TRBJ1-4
CASSPKENEKLFF
TGTGCCAGCTCACCAAAGGAGAATGAAAAACTGTTTTTT
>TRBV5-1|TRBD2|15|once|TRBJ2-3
CASSLEIAGDHTQYF
TGCGCCAGCAGCTTGGAGATAGCGGGAGATCATACGCAGTATTTT
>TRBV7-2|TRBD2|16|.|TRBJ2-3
CASSQGLAGHTDTQYF
TGTGCCAGCAGCCAAGGCCTAGCGGGACACACAGATACGCAGTATTTT
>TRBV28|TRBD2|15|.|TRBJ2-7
CASSLGGRVSYEQYF
TGTGCCAGCAGTTTAGGCGGGAGGGTCTCCTACGAGCAGTACTTC
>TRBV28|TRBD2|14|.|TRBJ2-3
CASSHLAGADTQYF
TGTGCCAGCAGTCACCTAGCGGGGGCAGATACGCAGTATTTT
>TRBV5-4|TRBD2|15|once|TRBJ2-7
CASSRASGRVYEQYF
TGTGCCAGCAGCCGAGCTAGCGGGAGGGTGTACGAGCAGTACTTC
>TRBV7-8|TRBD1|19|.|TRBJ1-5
CASSLVFLMTGGEGQPQHF
TGTGCCAGCAGCTTAGTATTCCTTATGACAGGGGGCGAGGGACAGCCCCAGCATTTT
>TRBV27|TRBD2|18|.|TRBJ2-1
CASSLRPPGLASYNEQFF
TGTGCCAGCAGTTTACGCCCCCCGGGACTAGCCTCCTACAATGAGCAGTTCTTC
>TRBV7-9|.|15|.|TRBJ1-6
CASSLEQGLNSPLHF
TGTGCCAGCAGCTTAGAACAGGGCCTTAATTCACCCCTCCACTTT
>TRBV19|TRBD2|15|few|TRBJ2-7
CASSPGTSGKNEQYF
TGTGCCAGTAGTCCTGGGACTAGCGGGAAGAACGAGCAGTACTTC
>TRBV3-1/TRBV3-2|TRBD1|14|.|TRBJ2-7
CASSHGTETYEQYF
TGTGCCAGCAGCCATGGGACAGAGACCTACGAGCAGTACTTC
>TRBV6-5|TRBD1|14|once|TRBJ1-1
CASSKGQPNTEAFF
TGTGCCAGCAGTAAGGGACAGCCCAACACTGAAGCTTTCTTT
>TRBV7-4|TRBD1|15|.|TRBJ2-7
CASSRTGGRTYEQYF
TGTGCCAGCAGCCGGACAGGGGGTCGGACCTACGAGCAGTACTTC
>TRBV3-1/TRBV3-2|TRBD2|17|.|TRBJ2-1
CASSQGQAGGIYNEQFF
TGTGCCAGCAGCCAAGGACAGGCGGGAGGGATTTACAATGAGCAGTTCTTC
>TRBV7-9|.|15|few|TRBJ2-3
CASSVSDRYTDTQYF
TGTGCCAGCAGCGTCTCAGACAGATACACAGATACGCAGTATTTT
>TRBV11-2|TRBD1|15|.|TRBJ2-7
CASTLGDRVSYEQYF
TGTGCCAGCACCCTGGGGGACAGGGTCTCCTACGAGCAGTACTTC
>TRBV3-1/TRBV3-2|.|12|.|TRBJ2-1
CASSFRDNEQFF
TGTGCCAGCAGCTTTAGAGACAATGAGCAGTTCTTC
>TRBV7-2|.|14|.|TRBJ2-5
CASSLFRGQETQYF
TGTGCCAGCAGCTTATTCCGGGGCCAAGAGACCCAGTACTTC
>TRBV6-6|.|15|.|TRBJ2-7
CASSHPSGPSYEQYF
TGTGCCAGCAGTCACCCCAGCGGGCCCTCCTACGAGCAGTACTTC